This paragraph covers one T cell receptor beta chain sequence. The antigen is unknown. This sample was taken from a study of post-analysis software for immune sequencing data. Study-wide results and caveats: A handful of TRBV segments, including TRBV5-6, TRBV5-1 and TRBV20-1, were more frequent in patients than controls.

From germline, CDR1 is SGHTA and CDR2 FQGNSA. Trimming shortened V by 2 bases and J by 5 bases, and 18 bases separated the two germline ends. The CDR3 sequence is 16 residues long. TCR beta libraries were prepared from cDNA with unique molecular identifiers. TCRdb processed the PCR reads anew with MiXCR; each CDR3 protein has one entry. The sample lists over 700,000 distinct CDR3 sequences, about 27% occurring once. Sequencing used blood. This sequence originates from a girl aged 5-17 years with multiple sclerosis. This chain connects TRBV7-2 to TRBJ1-1; D not certain. DNA for the CDR3: TGTGCCAGCAGCTTAAGGTGGGTCTTGAACCGGACTGAAGCTTTCTTT. Translated, it gives CASSLRWVLNRTEAFF.